Listed below are T cell receptor beta chains from one sample, sequenced in a study of PD-1 blockade in classical Hodgkin lymphoma. Data came from immunoSEQ multiplex PCR; TCRdb stores just in-frame clones and leaves some out. Here the sample spans 6,000 to 7,000 clones, 70% to 80% being singletons. Sequencing used CD4+ T cells from blood, obtained at baseline. These receptors were taken from a human donor with classical Hodgkin lymphoma. CDR3s include the opening cysteine and the closing phenylalanine or tryptophan.

v_call	j_call	cdr3_aa
TRBV6-4	TRBJ2-2	CASSLEGGGELFF
TRBV7-2	TRBJ2-7	CASSLWAATYEQYF
TRBV29-1	TRBJ2-1	CSVAGGIEQFF
TRBV13	TRBJ2-2	CASSSGTLNTGELFF
TRBV6-7	TRBJ2-2	CVEGVDTGELFF
TRBV11-1	TRBJ2-4	CASSFFGENIQYF
TRBV7-9	TRBJ2-3	CASSLSRIQADTQYF
TRBV4-1	TRBJ2-5	CASSQGLAPETQYF
TRBV7-7	TRBJ2-7	CASSPPGHPNRDYEQYF
TRBV5-1	TRBJ2-5	CASSATSGEQETQYF
TRBV4-1	TRBJ2-5	CASSQGGWETQYF
TRBV5-1	TRBJ2-5	CASSSGTGFMEQYF
TRBV7-8	TRBJ2-3	CASSLTDTDTQYF
TRBV19	TRBJ2-1	CASSIIRTSGGREQFF
TRBV27	TRBJ1-2	CASSLGGGYGYTF
TRBV7-8	TRBJ2-1	CASSLTGYSLYDEQFF
TRBV4-1	TRBJ1-1	CASSQDYGGTEAFF
TRBV27	TRBJ2-3	CASSLKWEWSTDTQYF
TRBV5-1	TRBJ2-1	CASSGAEVRAEQFF
TRBV7-9	TRBJ1-4	CASSLDRATNEKLFF
TRBV6-5	TRBJ2-7	CASSGDLQSSYEQYF
TRBV6-5	TRBJ1-1	CAGRTNTEAFF
TRBV30	TRBJ2-2	CAWSRGTTTGELFF
TRBV28	TRBJ2-2	CASSFWGNTGELFF
TRBV25-1	TRBJ2-2	CASSMGDNTGELFF
TRBV5-1	TRBJ2-7	CASSLVATWTGEQYF
TRBV28	TRBJ2-3	CASSFSGLAAGGLTDTQYF
TRBV6-1	TRBJ1-6	CASSVRGQGSKAVSPLHF
TRBV11-2	TRBJ2-1	CASRRPGLAYNEQFF
TRBV2	TRBJ2-2	CASSGYRAGELFF
TRBV28	TRBJ1-2	CASSLDAGRRYGYTF
TRBV18	TRBJ2-6	CASSPQPPGANVLTF
TRBV5-4	TRBJ2-5	CASSFLGLAGVGETQYF
TRBV6-6	TRBJ2-3	CASSYSQGASTDTQYF
TRBV20-1	TRBJ2-1	CSGSSYNEQFF
TRBV10-2	TRBJ2-3	CASSDPSGITDTQYF
TRBV27	TRBJ2-7	CASSLVFGIPSRYEQYF
TRBV9	TRBJ2-3	CASSVGNAADTQYF
TRBV18	TRBJ1-1	CASSPPGQGNFGPTEAFF
TRBV10-1	TRBJ2-3	CASSDGTSGSWITDTQYF
TRBV6-5	TRBJ2-5	CASSYSTVKGVETQYF
TRBV5-8	TRBJ1-2	CASTYPDVYGYTF
TRBV11-2	TRBJ2-7	CASSFTEPYEQYF
TRBV5-1	TRBJ2-2	CASSLGGLTGELFF
TRBV28	TRBJ2-3	CASSLLSDTQYF